Listed below are T cell receptor beta chains from one sample, sequenced in a study of a mutant IDH1 vaccine in newly diagnosed glioma. Here immunoSEQ multiplex PCR was the method, and the copy in TCRdb shows in-frame clones only, minus some. The sample lists fewer than 50,000 clones; 75% to 85% were seen once. The specimen comprised PBMCs, sampled from a glioma patient treated with radiotherapy, temozolomide or both. The receptor set was obtained from a man aged 35 to 55 with glioma. Some clones in this sample may be carry-over from other donors' samples. Each CDR3 is given with its conserved first and last residue. The order of the fields is J gene, V gene, D gene, clone size, CDR3 protein, CDR3 DNA. A D gene is named only where the DNA matches it firmly. Only part of the rows carry a size: once, few, many, or a class if the clone is expanded.

>TRBJ2-3|TRBV14|TRBD2|few
CASSRKLAGTDTQYF
TGTGCCAGCAGTCGAAAACTAGCGGGCACAGATACGCAGTATTTT
>TRBJ1-1|TRBV5-4|.|.
CASSFSQNTEAFF
TGTGCCAGCAGCTTCTCGCAAAACACTGAAGCTTTCTTT
>TRBJ1-2|TRBV6-5|TRBD1|.
CASSYSSGQGVSGYTF
TGTGCCAGCAGTTACTCCTCGGGACAGGGGGTTTCTGGCTACACCTTC
>TRBJ2-3|TRBV6-1|TRBD2|.
CASVLAALTDTQYF
TGTGCCAGTGTTCTAGCGGCTCTCACAGATACGCAGTATTTT
>TRBJ1-2|TRBV7-9|TRBD1|.
CASSPDRDYGYTF
TGTGCCAGCAGCCCAGACAGGGACTATGGCTACACCTTC
>TRBJ2-1|TRBV12-5|.|.
CASGLVRLYSYNEQFF
TGTGCTAGTGGTTTGGTACGACTCTACTCCTACAATGAGCAGTTCTTC
>TRBJ2-5|TRBV11-3|TRBD1|.
CASSPGTGEETQYF
TGTGCCAGCAGCCCTGGGACAGGGGAAGAGACCCAGTACTTC
>TRBJ1-2|TRBV7-2|.|few
CASSSQTFSNYGYTF
TGTGCCAGCAGCTCCCAAACCTTCTCTAACTATGGCTACACCTTC
>TRBJ1-4|TRBV25-1|.|.
CASSRGSNEKLFF
TGTGCCAGCAGTAGGGGGTCTAATGAAAAACTGTTTTTT
>TRBJ2-3|TRBV14|TRBD1|.
CASSPLIGQGTDTQYF
TGTGCCAGCAGCCCCTTGATAGGACAGGGCACAGATACGCAGTATTTT
>TRBJ1-5|TRBV7-2|TRBD1|.
CASSLATGGPQHF
TGTGCCAGCAGCTTAGCGACAGGGGGGCCCCAGCATTTT
>TRBJ2-7|TRBV4-2|TRBD2|.
CASSQEGGGSSYEQYF
TGTGCCAGCAGCCAAGAAGGCGGGGGGAGCTCCTACGAGCAGTACTTC
>TRBJ1-2|TRBV5-1|.|.
CASSLQGDGYTF
TGCGCCAGCAGCTTGCAAGGAGATGGCTACACCTTC
>TRBJ1-2|TRBV10-1|.|.
CASSENRDGYTF
TGCGCCAGCAGTGAGAACAGGGACGGCTACACCTTC
>TRBJ2-5|TRBV9|TRBD2|.
CASSVAVGGETQYF
TGTGCCAGCAGCGTAGCGGTCGGGGGGGAGACCCAGTACTTC
>TRBJ1-3|TRBV30|.|.
CAWTAQGNTIYF
TGTGCCTGGACCGCACAGGGAAACACCATATATTTT
>TRBJ1-1|TRBV7-2|TRBD1|.
CASSLDRGTEAFF
TGTGCCAGCAGCTTAGACAGGGGAACTGAAGCTTTCTTT
>TRBJ2-5|TRBV7-2|TRBD1|.
CASSLGGQRQETQYF
TGTGCCAGCAGCTTAGGGGGACAGCGTCAAGAGACCCAGTACTTC
>TRBJ1-2|TRBV14|.|.
CASSQEQVDGYTF
TGTGCCAGCAGCCAAGAACAGGTGGATGGCTACACCTTC
>TRBJ1-5|TRBV6-1|.|.
CASSEIVDLYSNQPQHF
TGTGCCAGCAGTGAAATAGTGGATCTTTATAGCAATCAGCCCCAGCATTTT
>TRBJ2-7|TRBV4-3|.|.
CASSQDPAGGIFYEQYF
TGCGCCAGCAGCCAAGATCCAGCGGGCGGGATATTCTACGAGCAGTACTTC
>TRBJ2-3|TRBV11-2|.|.
CASSLDLSRDTQYF
TGTGCCAGCAGCTTAGATCTTAGCCGGGATACGCAGTATTTT
>TRBJ1-1|TRBV10-3|TRBD1|.
CAISEQGRPEAFF
TGTGCCATCAGTGAACAGGGGAGGCCTGAAGCTTTCTTT
>TRBJ1-5|TRBV27|TRBD1|.
CASSPRARGHQPQHF
TGTGCCAGCAGTCCCCGAGCCAGGGGGCATCAGCCCCAGCATTTT
>TRBJ2-7|TRBV7-9|TRBD1|.
CASSLEFGTGGSEQYF
TGTGCCAGCAGCTTAGAGTTTGGGACAGGGGGCTCCGAGCAGTACTTC
>TRBJ1-5|TRBV6-4|.|few
CASSDSANQPQHF
TGTGCCAGCAGTGACTCGGCCAATCAGCCCCAGCATTTT
>TRBJ1-1|TRBV2|.|few
CASSLDSTIGNTEAFF
TGTGCCAGCAGCCTGGACAGCACAATCGGGAACACTGAAGCTTTCTTT
>TRBJ1-2|TRBV18|.|.
CASSPGPPLGYGYTF
TGTGCCAGCTCACCGGGACCGCCTTTGGGGTATGGCTACACCTTC
>TRBJ2-5|TRBV11-3|.|.
CASSLEGLGTQYF
TGTGCCAGCAGCTTAGAGGGCCTTGGGACCCAGTACTTC
>TRBJ1-4|TRBV9|.|.
CASSVGEGEKLFF
TGTGCCAGCAGCGTAGGGGAGGGTGAAAAACTGTTTTTT
>TRBJ1-1|TRBV2|.|.
CASSAQDEAFF
TGTGCCAGCAGTGCACAGGATGAAGCTTTCTTT
>TRBJ1-5|TRBV6-1|TRBD1|.
CASSEIEQGSGQPQHF
TGTGCCAGCAGTGAAATAGAACAGGGGAGCGGTCAGCCCCAGCATTTT
>TRBJ1-5|TRBV7-9|.|few
CASSHDRSYSNQPQHF
TGTGCCAGCAGCCACGACAGGAGTTATAGCAATCAGCCCCAGCATTTT
>TRBJ2-1|TRBV6-6|TRBD1|few
CASSPGTGYNEQFF
TGTGCCAGCAGTCCCGGGACAGGGTACAATGAGCAGTTCTTC
>TRBJ2-7|TRBV5-1|TRBD1|few
CASSPEGTGPSYEQYF
TGCGCCAGCAGCCCGGAGGGGACAGGGCCCTCCTACGAGCAGTACTTC
>TRBJ2-7|TRBV5-1|.|.
CASGRTESSYEQYF
TGCGCCAGCGGTAGGACAGAAAGCTCCTACGAGCAGTACTTC
>TRBJ1-6|TRBV7-3|.|.
CASSLNGPSNSPLHF
TGTGCCAGCAGCTTAAACGGGCCGTCTAATTCACCCCTCCACTTT
>TRBJ2-7|TRBV5-1|.|.
CASTGTHSYEQYF
TGCGCCAGCACCGGGACACACTCCTACGAGCAGTACTTC
>TRBJ1-1|TRBV6-4|.|.
CASSLQGWTEAFF
TGTGCCAGCAGTCTACAGGGTTGGACTGAAGCTTTCTTT
>TRBJ1-6|TRBV27|TRBD1|.
CASRHIYRDRVNSPLHF
TGTGCCAGCAGACACATTTATCGGGACAGGGTCAATTCACCCCTCCACTTT
>TRBJ1-1|TRBV6-5|TRBD1|few
CASKTDRDTEAFF
TGTGCCAGCAAGACCGACAGGGACACTGAAGCTTTCTTT
>TRBJ1-2|TRBV21-1|.|.
CASSKSERDYGYTF
TGTGCCAGCAGCAAATCGGAGAGGGACTATGGCTACACCTTC
>TRBJ2-3|TRBV29-1|.|.
CSVGLQGAQGTQYF
TGCAGCGTTGGGCTACAAGGGGCGCAGGGTACGCAGTATTTT
>TRBJ1-5|TRBV21-1|.|.
CASSLEREGQPQHF
TGTGCCAGCAGCCTCGAGAGGGAGGGTCAGCCCCAGCATTTT
>TRBJ2-5|TRBV7-2|TRBD2|.
CASSRGIAGQETQYF
TGTGCCAGCAGCCGGGGGATAGCGGGGCAAGAGACCCAGTACTTC
>TRBJ2-1|TRBV6-5|.|.
CASSSGTGEFF
TGTGCCAGCAGTTCCGGGACTGGGGAGTTCTTC
>TRBJ2-5|TRBV30|.|.
CAWSAGQNQETQYF
TGTGCCTGGAGCGCGGGACAGAACCAAGAGACCCAGTACTTC
>TRBJ1-1|TRBV15|.|.
CATSRGGTEAFF
TGTGCCACCAGCAGAGGGGGAACTGAAGCTTTCTTT
>TRBJ2-2|TRBV7-9|.|few
CASSLVGAANTGELFF
TGTGCCAGCAGCTTAGTGGGGGCCGCGAACACCGGGGAGCTGTTTTTT
>TRBJ2-2|TRBV19|.|.
CASSIESGAGELFF
TGTGCCAGTAGTATAGAATCGGGGGCCGGGGAGCTGTTTTTT
>TRBJ1-4|TRBV9|.|.
CASSARGLPTHNEKLFF
TGTGCCAGCAGCGCCCGGGGCCTACCCACACATAATGAAAAACTGTTTTTT
>TRBJ2-2|TRBV18|TRBD2|.
CASSPPSGGSGELFF
TGTGCCAGCTCACCACCAAGCGGGGGGTCCGGGGAGCTGTTTTTT
>TRBJ1-5|TRBV19|TRBD1|.
CASSSAGGRNQPQHF
TGTGCCAGTAGTAGCGCAGGGGGCCGCAATCAGCCCCAGCATTTT